This T cell receptor beta chain was found in a study of tumor-infiltrating lymphocytes in localized non-small cell lung cancer. The assay was immunoSEQ multiplex PCR, and TCRdb's table has in-frame clones only and misses some. The table includes about 14,000 clones, 82% detected once. Specimen: lung tumor tissue. The clonotype comes from a human donor with non-small cell lung cancer.

The CDR3 sequence: CASSEGSLSYEQYF. CDR3 coding DNA: TGTGCCAGCAGTGAAGGGTCACTATCCTACGAGCAGTACTTC. The rearrangement joins TRBV2 to TRBJ2-7, with D hard to call. With 1 base removed from V and 1 base from J, the gap between germline ends came to 8 bases. The CDR3 totals 14 residues. Looked up from germline, CDR1 is SNHLY and CDR2 is FYNNEI.